What follows are 17 T cell receptor beta chains derived from one specimen sequenced in a study of blood T cell repertoires in COVID-19. The data were produced by immunoSEQ multiplex PCR, yet TCRdb's version contains in-frame clones alone and is incomplete. The sample lists hundreds of thousands of clones, about 85% occurring once. Sample: PBMCs or T cells enriched from blood (not recorded which). All receptors derive from a woman in her 50s who had recovered from COVID-19.

The chain uses TRBV5-1 and TRBJ2-6; possible D gene TRBD2, 5 bases. The CDR3 sequence is 16 residues long. Germline V gives CDR1 SGHRS, CDR2 YFSETQ. V lost 3 bases and J lost 0, with 10 bases in between. The CDR3 protein is CASSSGLSSGANVLTF. The CDR3 DNA sequence: TGCGCCAGCAGCTCAGGACTGTCCTCTGGGGCCAACGTCCTGACTTTC.

The chain links TRBV6-5 to TRBJ2-7; the D gene is possibly TRBD1 (5 bases). The CDR3 length is 13 residues. V dropped 6 bases and J dropped 3 bases, with 12 bases sitting between them. Germline V gene data show CDR1 as MNHEY and CDR2 as SVGAGI. The CDR3 spells CASRTDIRYEQYF. The CDR3 DNA follows: TGTGCCAGCAGGACGGACATTCGCTACGAGCAGTACTTC.

The J gene is TRBJ2-2, the V gene TRBV7-3, with 7 bases lining up with TRBD2. The CDR3 has 16 amino acids. Germline V gene data show CDR1 as SGHTA and CDR2 as FQGTGA. J was trimmed by 7 bases and V by 4 bases; bases with no gene match: 12. CDR3 in amino acids: CASSSVGGPGGGELFF. The CDR3 coding sequence is TGTGCCAGCAGCTCTGTAGGCGGACCGGGAGGCGGGGAGCTGTTTTTT. Looking up the rest from reference TRBV7-3 and TRBJ2-2 gives the full variable domain: GAGVSQTPSNKVTEKGKYVELRCDPISGHTALYWYRQSLGQGPEFLIYFQGTGAADDSGLPNDRFFAVRPEGSVSTLKIQRTERGDSAVYLCASSSVGGPGGGELFFGEGSRLTVL.

The chain couples TRBV6-2 or TRBV6-3 to TRBJ2-1; 14 nucleotides agree with TRBD2. The ends lost 2 bases at V and 9 bases at J; junction bases unmatched: 0. The CDR3 is 14 amino acids. In germline, CDR1 is MNHEY, CDR2 SVGEGT. Here the CDR3 reads CASSYGLAGGEQFF. CDR3 coding DNA: TGTGCCAGCAGTTACGGACTAGCGGGAGGTGAGCAGTTCTTC.

The table lists this clone with a count of one. The genes are TRBV5-4 and TRBJ2-7; no definite D call. Germline CDR1 is SGHNT and CDR2 is YYREEE (reference sequence). The CDR3 has 13 residues. Between the trimmed V and J ends, which lost 3 bases and 1 base, there was a span of 8 bases. The CDR3 reads CASSSTWSYEQYF. The CDR3, as DNA: TGTGCCAGCAGCTCAACATGGTCCTACGAGCAGTACTTC.

This chain links TRBV5-1 with TRBJ1-2; TRBD1 matches 10 bases. The CDR3 sequence is 15 residues long. V was pared by 4 bases and J by 2 bases, with 5 bases of the junction left unmatched. The germline gives CDR1 SGHRS, CDR2 YFSETQ. CDR3 protein: CASSHPGQGNYGYTF. In DNA form, the CDR3 reads TGCGCCAGCAGCCATCCGGGACAGGGGAACTATGGCTACACCTTC.

The chain links TRBV6-1 to TRBJ1-2, with D perhaps TRBD1 (6 bases). The germline CDR1 and CDR2 sequences are MNHNS and SASEGT. V was pared by 1 base and J by 8 bases, with 11 bases between. This CDR3 comprises 13 residues. The CDR3 DNA is TGTGCCAGCAGTGAAGACAGGGTCGGGGGCTACACCTTC. Translated: CASSEDRVGGYTF.

The V call is TRBV10-1, the J call TRBJ2-7; 10 bases fit TRBD1. The CDR3 consists of 14 residues. Germline values: CDR1 WNHNN, CDR2 SYGVQD (reference sequence). Trimming at V came to 2 bases and at J to 5 bases, leaving 3 bases not matched to a gene. CDR3 in amino acids: CASSEAGTGDEQYF. CDR3 sequence (DNA): TGCGCCAGCAGTGAGGCCGGGACAGGGGACGAGCAGTACTTC.

The gene calls are TRBV7-9 and TRBJ1-2, with 7 bases identical to TRBD1. CDR3 length: 14 residues. Germline V gene lookup returns CDR1 SEHNR and CDR2 FQNEAQ (reference sequence). The V segment lost 7 bases and the J segment 4 bases; nucleotides outside the gene matches: 9. CDR3 coding DNA: TGTGCCAGCAAGAGGCAGGGGGGCGCCTATGGCTACACCTTC. Its translation: CASKRQGGAYGYTF.

V is TRBV19 and J is TRBJ1-1; the D is unclear. The germline V gene has CDR1 LNHDA and CDR2 SQIVND (reference sequence). Trimming took 1 base from V and 1 from J, leaving 10 bases between them. The CDR3 is 15 amino acids. The CDR3 DNA is TGTGCCAGTAGTATAGCACAGACAAGGAACACTGAAGCTTTCTTT. It codes for CASSIAQTRNTEAFF.

The gene calls are TRBV19 and TRBJ2-3; TRBD1 agrees at 9 bases. The V gene end was trimmed by 7 bases and the J gene end by 4 bases; junction bases not matched to a gene: 9. The length of the CDR3 is 15 residues. CDR1 and CDR2 (germline): LNHDA, SQIVND (reference sequence). In nucleotides, the CDR3 is TGTGCCAGTAACGTAAACAGGGGGCGGGCAGATACGCAGTATTTT. Translated: CASNVNRGRADTQYF.

The chain carries TRBV28 and TRBJ1-2; D unclear. The CDR3 spans 16 residues. The germline V gene encodes CDR1 MDHEN and CDR2 SYDVKM. V dropped 7 bases and J dropped 8 bases, with 26 bases sitting between them. The DNA for the CDR3 is TGTGCCAGCACTTTTAGGACTTGGGTAAAAGATACGGGCTACACCTTC. Translating gives CASTFRTWVKDTGYTF.

The chain uses TRBV4-1 and TRBJ2-5, with 12 bases fitting TRBD2. Trimming took 1 base from V and 9 from J; bases not matched to a gene: 6. Germline CDR1 MGHRA, CDR2 YSYEKL. The CDR3 has 15 amino acids. This chain's CDR3 is CASSQVGASGGAQYF. CDR3 nucleotide sequence: TGCGCCAGCAGCCAAGTTGGGGCTAGCGGGGGGGCCCAGTACTTC.

In its sample, this clone was seen a few times. The genes are TRBV29-1 and TRBJ2-5; D not resolved. Trimming cost V 5 bases and J 1 base, with 11 bases left between them. CDR1 SQVTM and CDR2 ANQGSEA come from the germline V gene. This CDR3 is 13 amino acids long. Written as DNA, the CDR3 is TGCAGCGTTCGAAACCCAGTCCAAGAGACCCAGTACTTC. This sequence encodes CSVRNPVQETQYF.

This clone appeared once. The chain uses TRBV9 and TRBJ2-1; 7 bases fit TRBD2. Germline V gene data show CDR1 as SGDLS and CDR2 as YYNGEE. V gave up 0 bases and J gave up 7 bases; unmatched junction bases: 10. This CDR3 comprises 16 residues. The CDR3 spells CASSVVGSTGGNEQFF. The CDR3 DNA sequence: TGTGCCAGCAGCGTAGTGGGGTCCACGGGGGGTAATGAGCAGTTCTTC.

V is TRBV30 and J is TRBJ1-2; D gene ambiguous. Germline assignment: CDR1 GTSNPN and CDR2 SVGIG (reference sequence). The CDR3 length is 13 residues. Trimming took 2 bases from V and 5 from J, leaving 12 bases between them. The CDR3 nucleotides are TGTGCCTGGAGTCCCAGTGTGAGGTATGGCTACACCTTC. Translating gives CAWSPSVRYGYTF.

This clone has a single count. The rearrangement joins TRBV18 to TRBJ2-2; the D gene is possibly TRBD1 (6 bases). This CDR3 is built from 16 residues. The germline CDR1 and CDR2 sequences are KGHSH and LQKENI. The V end was cut by 0 bases, the J end by 1 base, with 9 bases between. This CDR3 reads CASSPPTGLNTGELFF. The CDR3 coding sequence is TGTGCCAGCTCACCACCGACAGGCCTGAACACCGGGGAGCTGTTTTTT.